At least ten counts were recorded for the clone carrying this T cell receptor beta chain. This sample is part of a study of T-cell reconstitution after alpha-beta-depleted transplantation in children. Unique molecular identifiers were used to barcode this TCRbeta library. TCRdb analysed the PCR reads with MiXCR anew, one entry per CDR3 protein. The sample contains 490,000 or so distinct CDR3 sequences, approximately 12% of which appear only once. This specimen was PBMCs from the stem cell graft donor, taken from the stem cell graft. This sequence was found in a human donor who donated a stem cell graft to a child with combined immunodeficiency.

The CDR3 coding sequence is TGTGCCAGCAGCTTAAAAGCGGGGATTTACAATGAGCAGTTCTTC. This encodes CASSLKAGIYNEQFF. J is TRBJ2-1 and V is TRBV5-4; 7 nucleotides agree with TRBD2. V lost 2 bases and J lost 4; bases outside the gene matches: 6. This CDR3 contains 15 residues. Germline assignment: CDR1 SGHNT and CDR2 YYREEE (reference sequence).